One T cell receptor (beta chain) is described in this entry. This clone was detected only once. The target of this receptor is not known. No base-level quality is on record; no much larger clone is a single base apart. This sample was included in a study of cytomegalovirus exposure and HLA in healthy donors (TCRdb year 2017). Some background on the complete study: In an earlier analysis of several hundred of the donors, about 270 Gb of sequence data and 100 million or so unique TCR beta sequences from about 190 million T cells were reported. Among the roughly 400 genotyped donors, around 81% belonged to the genetic ancestry cluster associated with self-reported Caucasian donors. Roughly 5 DR-DQ haplotypes were handled as single units for association and clustering, since linkage in the cohort was strong. In a later genetic analysis, genome-wide SNP genotypes for about three fifths of the 666 donors were used, and that subset was treated as a discovery cohort. Every discovery cohort repertoire had been produced on one sequencing platform. To decide whether each TCR beta V gene segment behaved as functional or pseudogenic, an earlier analysis of fewer than 750 of the donors relied on high-throughput TCR beta sequencing. To predict cytomegalovirus infection status, the study combined high-throughput TCR immunosequencing, statistical association of individual TCRs with disease status, and machine learning. Alongside the repertoire data, information on donor age, sex, ethnicity and CMV serostatus was compiled. A later analysis re-examined previously published TCR beta repertoires from hundreds of donors and added high-resolution HLA genotyping to investigate patterns of TCR occurrence. Typing coverage varied by locus: roughly 629-630 donors for A, B, C, DRB1 and DQB1; about 520 for DQA1; about 570 for DPA1; 400 to 480 for DPB1. Approximately 300 gigabases of sequencing data and around 90 million unique TCR sequences made up an early release that covered about 640 HLA-typed donors. Rather than using new phenotypic data, the later analysis identified candidate immune exposures from TCR beta sequences and from how often those sequences occurred across donors. The study aimed to test whether signatures of past pathogen exposure could be identified by cataloging public T cell receptors. Class I and class II HLA loci were covered by the typing at four-digit resolution. Among roughly 400 genotyped donors of the cohort, an average of approximately 240,000 unique TCR beta nucleotide sequences was sequenced per donor, of which 15% to 20% were non-productive. Using immunosequencing, the study profiled T cell repertoires from fewer than 700 subjects and related those repertoires to cytomegalovirus serostatus. Besides the first cohort of approximately 710 subjects, a separate validation cohort made up of roughly 130 different subjects was used. On the study overall, not on this receptor specifically: Because some donors lacked HLA typing at each locus, the association tests relied only on the typed subset. A cluster of highly shared sequence variants was judged likely to represent a technical artifact of the sequencing pipeline. Assigning TCR associations to individual alleles was difficult when HLA alleles, especially DR and DQ, strongly co-occurred. It was suggested by the authors that the approach could potentially be generalized to other disease states and immunological phenotypes. In a later genetic analysis, fewer N-insertions in productive TCRs were reported among donors in an Asian-associated ancestry cluster than the roughly 700-donor mean. A later genetic analysis associated a missense DCLRE1C variant with V-gene and J-gene trimming of TCR beta chains, and an independent cohort replicated the association. Because counts were too low, roughly 17 rarely observed V segments, including chromosome 9 orphons, were left out of the earlier analysis of some 640 of the donors. Three of the identified cytomegalovirus-associated TCR beta chains were confirmed in vitro to be specific for cytomegalovirus antigens. A later analysis found that HLA-associated TCR beta chains were more clonally expanded and had lower generation probabilities than equally common non-associated chains. According to a later analysis, most CMV-associated TCR beta chains appeared to be HLA-restricted, and the HLA associations seemed to be driven largely by CMV exposure. According to a later analysis, TCR association rates differed among HLA loci, with DRB1 alleles showing the most associated TCRs and HLA-C alleles showing the fewest. Specific HLA alleles were associated with 15,000 to 20,000 TCR beta sequences at a false discovery rate of 0.05 in a later analysis. Across donors, most TCR sequences were observed very rarely, whereas some public TCRs were present in many individuals. Linkage disequilibrium might explain the correlated functional status among segregating V segments, but an unknown experimental factor could not be ruled out. Presence/absence analyses assumed roughly uniform sequencing depth across donors, an assumption that may not hold. The cohort was sequenced for TCR beta chains only, and without alpha or paired-chain data the features that could be detected were limited. The study gave a list of 150 to 200 TCR beta chains associated with cytomegalovirus. Broadly in line with IMGT annotations, most TCR beta V segments showed up in productive rearrangements about 87% or about 30% of the time in an earlier analysis of approximately 640 of the donors. A further reported finding was that TCR beta sequences accurately predicted the HLA-A and HLA-B alleles for most subjects in the first cohort. According to a later analysis, parvovirus B19, influenza, CMV and Epstein-Barr virus appeared linked to several top co-occurrence clusters. The 87-base-pair reads could not distinguish some IMGT-functional V segments, including TRBV6-2 and TRBV6-3, so those segments were excluded. The classifier was reported to diagnose cytomegalovirus status with high specificity and sensitivity in both the original cohort and the validation cohort. For the cohort, immune exposure information was limited to CMV serostatus.

Library construction relied on the immunoSEQ multiplex PCR assay. A mixture of 60 forward primers for TCR Vbeta segments and 13 reverse primers for TCR Jbeta segments was used in the multiplex PCR. Amplification of the CDR3 region of rearranged TCR beta genes was performed with a multiplex PCR assay on genomic DNA. The Illumina HiSeq System was used to sequence the amplified TCR beta libraries as 87-base-pair reads. The authors' pipeline ran thus. A later analysis counted some 80 million unique TCR beta chains across the 600 to 850 repertoires, and approximately 11 million of these chains were shared by at least two donors. To remove PCR and sequencing errors, raw reads were error-corrected and collapsed into unique sequences using a nearest-neighbor algorithm that merged closely related sequences. Alignment of CDR3 sequences to IMGT reference sequences was used to assign V, D and J gene segments. Each retained sequence needed at least a six-nucleotide match to both a V gene segment and a J gene segment. Rearrangements were called productive when the CDR3 lacked stop codons and stayed in frame with V and J; all others were non-productive. CDR3 was defined according to IMGT convention as the region running from the second conserved V-encoded cysteine to the conserved J-encoded phenylalanine. The earlier analysis of roughly 590 of the donors excluded any sequence lacking an unambiguous match to a single V gene segment. In an earlier analysis of 500 to 750 of the donors, V segments were called functional above 56.7% productive rearrangements and were called segregating when the between-donor standard deviation exceeded 5%. A statistical classification framework was developed to diagnose cytomegalovirus status using the catalog of TCR beta chain sequences. In a later analysis, V and J genes were assigned by comparing TCR nucleotide sequences against IMGT/GENE-DB human TR gene sequences. A later analysis assigned CDR3 sequences and most-parsimonious VDJ recombination scenarios with the TCRdist pipeline. In a later analysis, each TCR beta chain was defined by its CDR3 amino acid sequence together with its V-gene family, and reads lacking a unique V-gene family were excluded. To address suspected cross-contamination and a sequencing artifact, a later analysis removed under 600 highly shared, low-generation-probability nucleotide sequences. A later analysis calculated a clonal expansion index for each public chain from normalized within-repertoire ranks of inferred template counts. A later analysis computed generation probabilities with a VDJ recombination model fitted to out-of-frame rearrangements, and checked the results against IGoR. In a later analysis, hypergeometric tests were used to score TCR-TCR, TCR-HLA and TCR-CMV co-occurrence, with a repertoire-size bias correction applied to TCR pairs. In a later analysis, false discovery rates were estimated by permuting HLA or CMV assignments 20 times. In a later analysis, co-occurring TCRs were grouped using DBSCAN, with TCRdist sequence similarity added in when clustering inside HLA-allele-positive subsets. Repertoires with fewer than 30,000 or more than 120,000 public chains, plus five repertoires with anomalous nucleotide sharing, were excluded from co-occurrence clustering. In TCRdb, the immuneACCESS table is reduced to in-frame sequences with V and J assigned. These tables do not hold every clone; where another copy was compared, an unresolved V gene accounts for under half, and the others remain unexplained. V and J calls plus clone size are reproduced from that table; the DNA served to infer D and trimming. Here the sample has roughly 100,000 clones; around 63% occur a single time. The ten largest clonotypes hold around 5% of the sample.

The cohort was made up of 500 to 850 healthy bone marrow donors. All cohort members were sampled while nominally healthy, although unrecorded immune exposures were likely present. Of the approximately 670 cohort members, 250 to 300 had positive CMV serostatus and 350 to 450 had negative CMV serostatus, and CMV serostatus was not recorded for the donor. A peripheral blood sample was collected from each donor, and TCR beta sequencing was performed on peripheral blood mononuclear cells. The Qiagen DNeasy Blood Extraction Kit was used to extract genomic DNA from the blood cell samples. From its cysteine to its phenylalanine, the CDR3 spans 16 amino acids. This entry keeps only the CDR3 DNA: 48 bases, framed from base 1. Here V drops 8 bases and J drops 4 bases, and the junction holds 15 bases not matched to any gene. CDR1 and CDR2 are read off the germline V gene (reference sequence) as LNHDA and SQIVND.

The chain is encoded by TRBV19 joined to TRBJ2-3; the junction holds 7 bases that match TRBD2. The specimen was PBMCs. The receptor was isolated from a human donor in good health. The CDR3 protein sequence reads: CASGVAGEVIADTQYF. The DNA reads as follows: TGTGCCAGTGGGGTGGCGGGAGAAGTTATCGCAGATACGCAGTATTTT.